This entry is about one T cell receptor (beta chain). These data are taken from a study of spatial heterogeneity in lung cancer. Across the study: Follow-up PBMC samples were sequenced when available, at a median of about two years after resection. Mean representation of each unique TCR and UMI combination in the raw reads exceeded 8.5 occurrences.

Time point here: blood at routine non-recurrence follow-up after resection. Tumor, nontumor lung or frozen PBMC supplied whole RNA that was sequenced unsorted. TCRdb recomputed calls from the 5' RACE reads with MiXCR, one row per CDR3 protein. The repertoire includes 9,000 to 10,000 distinct CDR3 sequences, approximately 22% of them detected once, and approximately 3.8% sits in the top ten. The length of the CDR3 is 14 residues. V gave up 1 base and J gave up 7 bases, with 11 bases separating them. Looked up from germline, CDR1 is LNHDA and CDR2 is SQIVND (reference sequence). The genes are TRBV19 and TRBJ1-5; D gene unclear. The sequence came from a female donor with early-stage non-small cell lung cancer. Sequenced here: PBMCs, sampled at follow-up. CDR3 region: CASSIVGGEQPQHF. The CDR3 DNA is TGTGCCAGTAGTATAGTAGGCGGGGAGCAGCCCCAGCATTTT.